This is a list of T cell receptor beta chains from one sample in a study of control samples from healthy donors and cancer patients. Assay: immunoSEQ multiplex PCR; the TCRdb copy retains only in-frame clones and omits some. The sample carries approximately 150,000 clones, under 95% recorded once. The sequencing input was blood. The receptors shown here come from a woman under 30 in good health. Both conserved end residues are part of each CDR3. The order of the fields is clone size, J gene, D gene, CDR3 length, V gene, CDR3 protein, CDR3 DNA. D genes are given only for firm matches. Clone size appears in some rows only: once, few, many, or a class for an expanded clone.

NA TRBJ1-2 NA 13 TRBV12-3/TRBV12-4 CASTREGFYGYTF TGTGCCAGCACCAGAGAGGGGTTCTATGGCTACACCTTC
NA TRBJ2-7 NA 12 TRBV6-5 CASTGGAYEQYF TGTGCCAGCACGGGCGGAGCCTACGAGCAGTACTTC
NA TRBJ1-5 TRBD1 18 TRBV28 CASSLGPGQGRNNQPQHF TGTGCCAGCAGTCTGGGTCCTGGACAGGGGCGAAACAATCAGCCCCAGCATTTT
NA TRBJ2-5 NA 10 TRBV20-1 CSARDETQYF TGCAGTGCTAGAGACGAGACCCAGTACTTC
NA TRBJ1-1 TRBD1 15 TRBV6-5 CASSLTDRMNTEAFF TGTGCCAGCAGTTTGACGGACAGGATGAACACTGAAGCTTTCTTT
NA TRBJ1-6 TRBD1 15 TRBV7-2 CASSSQQGADSPLHF TGTGCCAGCAGCTCACAACAGGGGGCTGATTCACCCCTCCACTTT
NA TRBJ1-3 NA 15 TRBV6-5 CASSPDTGSGNTIYF TGTGCCAGCAGTCCCGACACAGGGTCCGGAAACACCATATATTTT
NA TRBJ1-3 NA 16 TRBV11-3 CASSLTPGFSGNTIYF TGTGCCAGCAGCTTAACCCCCGGGTTCTCTGGAAACACCATATATTTT
NA TRBJ1-2 TRBD1 13 TRBV5-1 CASSSGTANGYTF TGCGCCAGCAGCTCCGGGACAGCAAATGGCTACACCTTC
few TRBJ1-5 NA 13 TRBV3-1/TRBV3-2 CASSPTGRQPQHF TGTGCCAGCAGTCCTACAGGGCGTCAGCCCCAGCATTTT
NA TRBJ2-1 TRBD1 14 TRBV27 CASSYSTGLNEQFF TGTGCCAGCAGTTACTCGACAGGGTTGAATGAGCAGTTCTTC
NA TRBJ1-1 NA 15 TRBV10-1 CASSERLSGDTEAFF TGCGCCAGCAGTGAGCGGTTGTCGGGGGACACTGAAGCTTTCTTT
NA TRBJ1-3 NA 16 TRBV18 CASSPQSRGPGNTIYF TGTGCCAGCTCACCCCAGTCCCGGGGGCCCGGAAACACCATATATTTT
NA TRBJ2-7 TRBD1 17 TRBV28 CASSLWGDRDPSDEQYF TGTGCCAGCAGTTTATGGGGGGACAGGGACCCTTCGGACGAGCAGTACTTC
NA TRBJ2-3 NA 15 TRBV4-3 CASSQDRGGADTQYF TGCGCCAGCAGCCAAGATCGAGGGGGGGCAGATACGCAGTATTTT
NA TRBJ2-7 NA 14 TRBV6-5 CASSPLSGSYEQYF TGTGCCAGCAGTCCCCTTAGCGGCTCCTACGAGCAGTACTTC
NA TRBJ2-1 NA 20 TRBV5-1 CASSPGVGGGGFESYNEQFF TGCGCCAGCAGCCCGGGCGTGGGGGGGGGCGGCTTTGAATCCTACAATGAGCAGTTCTTC
NA TRBJ1-3 NA 14 TRBV28 CATGIAASGNTIYF TGTGCCACCGGTATTGCGGCATCAGGAAACACCATATATTTT
NA TRBJ1-2 TRBD1 15 TRBV7-2 CASSSRGGANYGYTF TGTGCCAGCAGCTCACGAGGGGGCGCGAACTATGGCTACACCTTC
few TRBJ1-4 NA 13 TRBV19 CASSPDLDEKLFF TGTGCCAGTAGTCCGGACCTGGACGAAAAACTGTTTTTT
NA TRBJ1-6 TRBD1 14 TRBV19 CASSTGTGNSPLHF TGTGCCAGTAGTACCGGGACAGGGAATTCACCCCTCCACTTT
NA TRBJ2-1 TRBD1 13 TRBV27 CASRGAGGNEQFF TGTGCCAGCCGAGGAGCAGGGGGAAATGAGCAGTTCTTC
NA TRBJ1-3 NA 15 TRBV13 CASSSGEFSGNTIYF TGTGCCAGCAGCTCCGGTGAGTTCTCTGGAAACACCATATATTTT
NA TRBJ2-7 TRBD1 16 TRBV18 CASSPVGRGSSYEQYF TGTGCCAGCTCACCGGTTGGCAGGGGGTCGTCCTACGAGCAGTACTTC
NA TRBJ2-1 TRBD1 16 TRBV27 CASSLIPRGRGNEQFF TGTGCCAGCAGCCTTATCCCCAGGGGGCGAGGCAATGAGCAGTTCTTC
NA TRBJ2-5 TRBD1 14 TRBV11-2 CASSLRQGVETQYF TGTGCCAGCAGCCTCCGACAGGGGGTAGAGACCCAGTACTTC
NA TRBJ1-2 NA 11 TRBV20-1 CSASHDRGYTF TGCAGTGCTAGCCATGACAGAGGCTACACCTTC
once TRBJ1-1 TRBD1 16 TRBV24-1 CATRGQFSSMNTEAFF TGTGCCACCAGGGGACAGTTTTCCTCCATGAACACTGAAGCTTTCTTT
NA TRBJ1-1 NA 16 TRBV3-1/TRBV3-2 CASSQYRELVPTEAFF TGTGCCAGCAGCCAATACAGGGAGCTGGTCCCCACTGAAGCTTTCTTT
once TRBJ2-2 NA 14 TRBV18 CASSPRADTGELFF TGTGCCAGCTCACCCCGGGCCGACACCGGGGAGCTGTTTTTT
NA TRBJ2-5 TRBD2 14 TRBV5-5 CASSLAGGVETQYF TGTGCCAGCAGCTTGGCCGGGGGGGTTGAGACCCAGTACTTC
NA TRBJ2-7 NA 16 TRBV11-3 CASSFKSAREKYEQYF TGTGCCAGCAGCTTTAAGTCCGCAAGGGAAAAGTACGAGCAGTACTTC
NA TRBJ2-2 TRBD1 15 TRBV5-1 CASSSAFTGAGELFF TGCGCCAGCAGCTCAGCTTTTACAGGGGCCGGGGAGCTGTTTTTT
NA TRBJ2-3 NA 16 TRBV10-3 CAISEVGYREGGTQYF TGTGCCATCAGTGAGGTGGGTTACAGGGAAGGAGGTACGCAGTATTTT
NA TRBJ2-7 NA 16 TRBV4-3 CASSRNWDLPSYEQYF TGCGCCAGCAGCCGGAACTGGGACCTACCCTCCTACGAGCAGTACTTC
once TRBJ2-3 NA 15 TRBV3-1/TRBV3-2 CASSQATASTDTQYF TGTGCCAGCAGCCAAGCGACAGCTAGCACAGATACGCAGTATTTT
NA TRBJ2-7 NA 14 TRBV5-6 CASTSRTDSYEQYF TGTGCCAGCACCTCACGGACAGACTCCTACGAGCAGTACTTC
few TRBJ1-1 TRBD1 16 TRBV11-2 CASSTPTGGLNTEAFF TGTGCCAGCAGCACACCGACAGGGGGCTTGAACACTGAAGCTTTCTTT
NA TRBJ1-2 TRBD1 14 TRBV5-1 CASSLAGTVTGYTF TGCGCCAGCAGCTTGGCCGGGACAGTCACGGGCTACACCTTC
NA TRBJ2-3 TRBD2 18 TRBV5-1 CASSLVTSGVRGTDTQYF TGCGCCAGCAGTTTGGTGACTAGCGGGGTGAGGGGCACAGATACGCAGTATTTT
NA TRBJ1-3 TRBD1 15 TRBV7-7 CASSISRGPGNTIYF TGTGCTAGCAGCATAAGCAGGGGGCCTGGAAACACCATATATTTT
NA TRBJ2-7 NA 16 TRBV7-2 CASSLAQIGPSYEQYF TGTGCCAGCAGCTTAGCACAAATTGGGCCTTCCTACGAGCAGTACTTC
NA TRBJ2-6 TRBD1 17 TRBV5-1 CASSPTGTGTGANVLTF TGCGCCAGCAGCCCAACCGGGACAGGGACCGGGGCCAACGTCCTGACTTTC
NA TRBJ2-5 NA 15 TRBV4-2 CASSQPGAGEETQYF TGTGCCAGCAGCCAACCAGGGGCAGGGGAAGAGACCCAGTACTTC
NA TRBJ1-2 TRBD1 15 TRBV18 CASSRTGGGDYGYTF TGTGCCAGCTCACGGACAGGGGGAGGCGACTATGGCTACACCTTC
NA TRBJ1-4 NA 15 TRBV9 CASSGATSRDEKLFF TGTGCCAGCAGCGGAGCGACATCGCGTGATGAAAAACTGTTTTTT
NA TRBJ2-7 NA 13 TRBV10-1 CASSEAGEYEQYF TGCGCCAGCAGTGAGGCAGGAGAGTACGAGCAGTACTTC
NA TRBJ1-2 NA 15 TRBV21-1 CASSKSEGDPLGYTF TGTGCCAGCAGCAAATCAGAGGGAGACCCCTTGGGCTACACCTTC
NA TRBJ1-2 TRBD1 16 TRBV27 CASSLSGQALFYGYTF TGTGCCAGCAGTTTATCAGGACAGGCCCTTTTCTATGGCTACACCTTC
NA TRBJ1-2 NA 14 TRBV27 CASSSLEGNYGYTF TGTGCCAGCAGTTCGCTGGAGGGAAACTATGGCTACACCTTC
NA TRBJ2-7 TRBD2 17 TRBV9 CASSVGLAGGDVYEQYF TGTGCCAGCAGCGTAGGACTAGCGGGAGGAGACGTTTACGAGCAGTACTTC
NA TRBJ2-5 NA 12 TRBV5-1 CASSLEQETQYF TGCGCCAGCAGCTTAGAACAAGAGACCCAGTACTTC
NA TRBJ2-1 TRBD2 14 TRBV6-5 CASVGLAGDGEQFF TGTGCCAGCGTCGGACTAGCGGGAGACGGTGAGCAGTTCTTC
NA TRBJ1-5 NA 15 TRBV6-5 CASRLMEGSNQPQHF TGTGCCAGCAGATTGATGGAGGGATCCAATCAGCCCCAGCATTTT
NA TRBJ2-1 TRBD2 15 TRBV6-5 CASSQAGSYGNEQFF TGTGCCAGCAGCCAAGCGGGGTCTTACGGGAATGAGCAGTTCTTC
NA TRBJ1-2 NA 16 TRBV11-2 CASSLGHGGFGYGYTF TGTGCCAGCAGCTTAGGCCACGGGGGATTTGGTTATGGCTACACCTTC
NA TRBJ2-1 NA 15 TRBV6-5 CASSLGQVSYNEQFF TGTGCCAGCAGCCTCGGACAAGTCTCCTACAATGAGCAGTTCTTC
NA TRBJ2-7 TRBD2 16 TRBV12-5 CASGLLASGRGDEQYF TGTGCTAGTGGTTTGTTGGCTAGCGGGAGAGGCGACGAGCAGTACTTC